The clone carrying this T cell receptor beta chain appeared a few times. The sample is drawn from a study of blood T cell repertoires in COVID-19. Study at large: Specimens from acute and convalescent COVID-19 originated in the United States, Italy and Spain. In each case, the material was cDNA or gDNA derived from T cells, B-cell-depleted T cells, or PBMCs.

In the authors' methods: Cell counts per sample came from amplifying reference gene primers. Sequencing was performed with immunoSEQ multiplex PCR; in TCRdb, only in-frame clones are kept and a portion is missing. The DNA gave D and trimming, while V, J and clone size come from that table. The sample holds 270,000 or so clones; about four fifths are singletons and the top ten take more than 8%. The ends were cut back, 10 bases at V and 9 bases at J, with 19 bases in the middle. The length of the CDR3 is 13 residues. CDR1 is MGHDK and CDR2 is SYGVNS in the germline V gene. This receptor was identified in a woman aged 45-59 years who had recovered from COVID-19. This rearrangement joins TRBV25-1 to TRBJ2-1; TRBD2 might be the D (5 bases). Sequenced input: peripheral blood. This CDR3 is CAITPPGMGEQFF. Written as DNA, the CDR3 is TGTGCCATCACTCCCCCCGGGATGGGTGAGCAGTTCTTC.